Listed below are T cell receptor beta chains from one sample, sequenced in a study of blood T cells in healthy people across ages. TCRdb re-analysed the 5' RACE reads in MiXCR, keeping a single row per CDR3 protein. The sample lists some 370,000 distinct CDR3 sequences, 45% to 60% occurring once. Material for sequencing was blood. Receptors were obtained from a man aged 55 to 70 in good health. Each CDR3 is given with its conserved first and last residue. A D gene is named only where the DNA matches it firmly. Size tells how often a clone was seen (once, few, many) or the class of an expanded clone, and some rows leave it out.

V gene	D gene	clone size	CDR3 length	J gene	CDR3 DNA	CDR3 protein
TRBV5-1	-	-	10	TRBJ2-1	TGCGCCAGCAGCGGGCAAGAGCAGTTCTTC	CASSGQEQFF
TRBV6-2/TRBV6-3	TRBD1	-	18	TRBJ2-6	TGTGCCAGCAGTGACTTCGGACAGGGGGGCACTGGGGCCAACGTCCTGACTTTC	CASSDFGQGGTGANVLTF
TRBV28	-	once	16	TRBJ2-3	TGTGCCAGCAGTTCTACCAGGGGGGCTAGCACAGATACGCAGTATTTT	CASSSTRGASTDTQYF
TRBV6-5	-	few	13	TRBJ2-7	TGTGCCAGCAGTTACTCGAGAGGGGCCGAGCAGTACTTC	CASSYSRGAEQYF
TRBV2	-	-	16	TRBJ1-6	TGTGCCAGCAGTGTCTCCGACTCTCCTCAGGGTTCACCCCTCCACTTT	CASSVSDSPQGSPLHF
TRBV7-9	-	-	14	TRBJ2-7	TGTGCCAGCAGTCCCGGACGGTCAACCTACGAGCAGTACTTC	CASSPGRSTYEQYF
TRBV15	-	many	18	TRBJ2-7	TGTGCCACCAGCAGAGTCTCGGGGGGACAAGCCCCCGCCTACGAGCAGTACTTC	CATSRVSGGQAPAYEQYF
TRBV7-9	TRBD1	-	16	TRBJ1-1	TGTGCCAGCAGGAAGACAGGGGGCGTGAGAAACACTGAAGCTTTCTTT	CASRKTGGVRNTEAFF
TRBV19	-	-	14	TRBJ1-2	TGTGCCAGTAGTATAGATCGGTTTAACTATGGCTACACCTTC	CASSIDRFNYGYTF
TRBV6-1	TRBD2	-	16	TRBJ2-7	TGTGCCAGCAGTGATCTCGGTAGCGGGGGGGCCTACGAGCAGTACTTC	CASSDLGSGGAYEQYF
TRBV6-1	-	-	15	TRBJ2-5	TGTGCTGTGTGGCCTTTTCTCTCCTGTGGGCAAGTCCAGTACTTC	CAVWPFLSCGQVQYF
TRBV11-3	TRBD2	-	15	TRBJ2-1	TGTGCCAGCAGCTTAGAACTAGCGGGCCCTAATGAGCAGTTCTTC	CASSLELAGPNEQFF
TRBV27	-	-	14	TRBJ2-5	TGTGTCAGCAGTTTATTCGGCATTACAGGAGCCCAGTACTTC	CVSSLFGITGAQYF
TRBV7-9	TRBD1	many	15	TRBJ1-2	TGTGCCAGCAGCTTAGCGGGACAGCGTAACTATGGCTACACCTTC	CASSLAGQRNYGYTF
TRBV6-6	-	-	13	TRBJ2-5	TGTGCCAGCGATGAGCAGGGGAAAGAGACCCAGTACTTC	CASDEQGKETQYF
TRBV7-2	-	few	16	TRBJ2-7	TGTGCCAGCAGCTTAAATCTCGGCAGGGCACAGGTCGAGCAGTACTTC	CASSLNLGRAQVEQYF
TRBV7-8	-	-	11	TRBJ2-5	TGTGCCAGCAGCGACCTGAAGACCCAGTACTTC	CASSDLKTQYF
TRBV29-1	TRBD1	-	13	TRBJ2-1	TGCAGCGCTGCTTCAGGGGGTTACAATGAGCAGTTCTTC	CSAASGGYNEQFF
TRBV25-1	-	-	12	TRBJ2-3	TGTGCCAGCGGGGCAGGGACAGATACGCAGTATTTT	CASGAGTDTQYF
TRBV20-1	-	-	16	TRBJ2-7	TGCAGTGCTAGAGATCAGAGGCAGGGAGTTCAAGAAACCCAGTACTTC	CSARDQRQGVQETQYF
TRBV4-3	TRBD2	many	20	TRBJ2-1	TGCGCCAGCAGCCAAGATGGGGACAAGAGAGAGCGGGAGGCCGGGGATGAGCAGTTCTTC	CASSQDGDKREREAGDEQFF
TRBV7-2	-	-	15	TRBJ2-5	TGTGCCAGCAGCTTAGTTTTCAGGGGGGGAGAGACCCAGTACTTC	CASSLVFRGGETQYF
TRBV5-1	-	-	14	TRBJ2-7	TGCGCCAGCAGACAGGAAGTGGGCCCCTACGAGCAGTACTTC	CASRQEVGPYEQYF
TRBV6-2/TRBV6-3	-	-	13	TRBJ1-2	TGTGCCAGCAGTTACAAGGGAATCGATGGCTACACCTTC	CASSYKGIDGYTF
TRBV20-1	-	few	17	TRBJ2-7	TGCAGTGCTAGTGCCCGATCTGGCTCGACAGGATCCTACGAGCAGTACTTC	CSASARSGSTGSYEQYF
TRBV7-2	-	many	13	TRBJ2-5	TGTGCCAGCAGCCCAAGAGCGCAAGAGACCCAGTACTTC	CASSPRAQETQYF
TRBV6-5	-	-	14	TRBJ1-5	TGTGCCAGCAGTTACGAACAGAGCAATCAGCCCCAGCATTTT	CASSYEQSNQPQHF
TRBV4-1	TRBD2	-	17	TRBJ2-2	TGCGCCAGCACCCTAAATGTTGCGGGAGGGTACACCGGGGAGCTGTTTTTT	CASTLNVAGGYTGELFF
TRBV7-3	TRBD2	few	15	TRBJ2-1	TGTGCCAGCAGCCTAGGACTAGCGGGAACCAATGAGCAGTTCTTC	CASSLGLAGTNEQFF
TRBV20-1	-	-	16	TRBJ2-4	TGCAGTGCTAGGTCGGTTTTGGGTGGGACGGAAAACATTGAGTACTTC	CSARSVLGGTENIEYF
TRBV6-2/TRBV6-3	-	-	12	TRBJ1-2	TGTGCCAGCAGTAAATCCTTCTATGGCTACACCTTC	CASSKSFYGYTF
TRBV20-1	-	few	11	TRBJ2-7	TGCAGTGCTAGTCGCGCCTACGAGCAGTACTTC	CSASRAYEQYF
TRBV2	TRBD1	-	15	TRBJ2-1	TGTGCCAGCAGAGGGGGCCTAGCTTACTACAATGAGCAGTTCTTC	CASRGGLAYYNEQFF
TRBV6-6	-	few	12	TRBJ2-4	TGTGCCAGCAGTTACGGCTTAGACATTCAGTACTTC	CASSYGLDIQYF
TRBV7-9	-	-	14	TRBJ2-3	TGTGCCCTTGCGGCCCTCCGAGTAGGCGATACGCAGTATTTT	CALAALRVGDTQYF
TRBV6-5	TRBD2	-	14	TRBJ2-5	TGTGCCAGCAGTTATAGGCGGGGGGGAGAGACCCAGTACTTC	CASSYRRGGETQYF
TRBV25-1	-	-	14	TRBJ2-7	TGTGCCAGCAGTGAATACAGGGGGGGCAACGGGCAGTACTTC	CASSEYRGGNGQYF
TRBV20-1	TRBD2	-	16	TRBJ2-1	TGCAGTGCTCCTGTCGCAGGGCCTAGCGGGAGCGATGAGCAGTTCTTC	CSAPVAGPSGSDEQFF
TRBV5-1	TRBD2	-	15	TRBJ2-1	TGCGCCAGCAGCTTGGATAGCGGGAACTACAATGAGCAGTTCTTC	CASSLDSGNYNEQFF
TRBV11-3	-	many	11	TRBJ2-7	TGTGCCAGCAGCTTACCCCTTGAGCAGTACTTC	CASSLPLEQYF
TRBV4-2	TRBD1	-	16	TRBJ2-7	TGTGCCAGCAGCCAAGTGGGTGACAGGGCAGGGGAGACCCTGTACTTC	CASSQVGDRAGETLYF
TRBV2	TRBD2	-	15	TRBJ2-5	TGTGCCAGCAGTAGACTAGCGGGGGTCCAAGAGACCCAGTACTTC	CASSRLAGVQETQYF
TRBV20-1	-	-	14	TRBJ1-1	TGCAGTGCCCGAGAACCGGGGAGGAGCACTGAAGCTTTCTTT	CSAREPGRSTEAFF